The 8 T cell receptor beta chains below come from one sample, sequenced in a study of regulatory T cells in long-lasting Graves disease. The time point here: newly diagnosed GD, antithyroid drugs for less than 3 months. With RNA extracted from PBMCs as input, the TCR library was made. To make TCR beta libraries, researchers used iRepertoire HTBI primers and Arm-PCR of CDR3 regions. MiXCR was run by TCRdb on the multiplex PCR reads, yielding one entry per CDR3 protein. The table records over 350,000 distinct CDR3 sequences, about 14% of them present only once. This sample was also put to use in a study of T cells in Graves' hyperthyroidism and ophthalmopathy.

Sequencing used peripheral blood mononuclear cells (PBMCs), obtained at new diagnosis, from a patient treated with antithyroid drugs. These receptors all stem from a woman aged 45-59 years with Graves disease.

The chain links TRBV4-1 to TRBJ1-4; D might be TRBD1 (5 bases). V was clipped by 4 bases and J by 4 bases, with 25 bases between them. The germline gives CDR1 MGHRA, CDR2 YSYEKL. The CDR3 consists of 19 residues. The CDR3 here is CASSPANFGGVARNEKLFF. CDR3 DNA sequence: TGCGCCAGCAGCCCAGCGAACTTTGGGGGGGTTGCTCGTAATGAAAAACTGTTTTTT.

This clonotype came up a few times. The CDR3 bases are TGTGCCATCAGTGCAGTGGAAATGAACACTGAAGCTTTCTTT. It codes for CAISAVEMNTEAFF. The gene calls are TRBV10-3 and TRBJ1-1; D unclear. The CDR3 is 14 residues long. Germline V gene data show CDR1 as ENHRY and CDR2 as SYGVKD. Trimming removed 4 bases at V and 0 bases at J, with 9 bases between.

CDR3 residues: CSVEEIPGTDTQYF. DNA for the CDR3: TGCAGCGTTGAAGAAATCCCAGGCACAGATACGCAGTATTTT. The genes are TRBV29-1 and TRBJ2-3; D is uncertain. Trimming shortened V by 0 bases and J by 1 base, and 8 bases separated the two germline ends. Germline CDR1 reads SQVTM; CDR2 reads ANQGSEA. The CDR3 length is 14 residues.

This clonotype was observed a few times. The chain links TRBV5-1 to TRBJ2-3, with a weak D call TRBD2 (5 bases). The CDR3 totals 14 residues. Between the trimmed V and J ends, which lost 4 bases and 4 bases, there was a span of 13 bases. Per germline, CDR1 SGHRS and CDR2 YFSETQ. In nucleotides, the CDR3 is TGCGCCAGCAGCGGACCCACGGAGGCAGATACGCAGTATTTT. The encoded protein is CASSGPTEADTQYF.

This clonotype was seen ten or more times. This sequence joins TRBV28 and TRBJ2-7; D is unclear. V was cut by 5 bases and J by 0 bases, with 23 bases left in between. The CDR3 runs 18 residues. CDR1 is MDHEN and CDR2 is SYDVKM in the germline V gene. Here the CDR3 DNA reads TGTGCCAGCAGTCCCCCCTTTTATCGCCAGCTGAGCTCCTACGAGCAGTACTTC. Encoded protein: CASSPPFYRQLSSYEQYF.

This clonotype has at least ten counts. V is TRBV12-3 or TRBV12-4 and J is TRBJ1-5; the D gene is possibly TRBD1 (5 bases). This CDR3 spans 16 amino acids. V gave up 6 bases and J gave up 0 bases, with 15 bases separating them. In DNA form, the CDR3 reads TGTGCCAGCAGCCTTTGGGGCCTCAATAGCAATCAGCCCCAGCATTTT. Protein: CASSLWGLNSNQPQHF.

This rearrangement joins TRBV12-5 to TRBJ2-2; TRBD1 matches at 9 bases. The germline V gene has CDR1 LGHNT and CDR2 FRNRAP. V lost 1 base to trimming and J lost 6 bases; unmatched junction nucleotides: 12. The CDR3 has 18 residues. The chain's CDR3 is CASGLGPGQGDLAGELFF. DNA for the CDR3: TGTGCTAGTGGTTTGGGACCGGGACAGGGTGATTTGGCCGGGGAGCTGTTTTTT.

About this clonotype itself: The junction shows a germline mismatch at one end, possibly a read error. The rearrangement joins TRBV5-5 to TRBJ1-2, with a tentative D call TRBD1 (6 bases). The CDR3 length is 14 residues. CDR1 and CDR2 from the germline V gene are SGHKS and YYEKEE (reference sequence). The CDR3 loop reads CVSSPEHGGGGYTF. The CDR3 DNA follows: TGTGTCAGCAGCCCAGAACATGGGGGCGGTGGCTACACCTTC.